This record covers a single TCR beta chain. These data are taken from a study of blood T cell repertoires in COVID-19. Study details: Sample material is recorded as cDNA or gDNA derived from T cells, B-cell-depleted T cells, or PBMCs.

The protocol was immunoSEQ multiplex PCR, while the TCRdb copy is restricted to in-frame clones and leaves out a portion. The sample carries around 130,000 clones, around 87% recorded once. Losses at the gene ends were 6 bases for V and 1 base for J; bases not matched to a gene: 1. CDR1 and CDR2 (germline): MDHEN, SYDVKM. CDR3 length: 13 amino acids. Sequenced material: peripheral blood. The chain couples TRBV28 to TRBJ2-7, with 9 bases matching TRBD1. The receptor comes from a human donor in a cohort sampled during active COVID-19. The CDR3 reads CASRDRGSYEQYF. The CDR3 DNA sequence: TGTGCCAGCAGGGACAGGGGTTCCTACGAGCAGTACTTC. Drawing the rest from reference TRBV28 and TRBJ2-7, the complete variable domain is DVKVTQSSRYLVKRTGEKVFLECVQDMDHENMFWYRQDPGLGLRLIYFSYDVKMKEKGDIPEGYSVSREKKERFSLILESASTNQTSMYLCASRDRGSYEQYFGPGTRLTVT.